Sequencing of this T cell receptor (beta chain) was carried out in a study of metastatic and nonmetastatic thyroid tumors. Background on the study: Blood and tumor or nodule tissue repertoires from malignant and benign thyroid patients were compared.

This clone came up many times. Its antigen is unidentified. The CDR3 has 14 amino acids. Germline trimming cut 6 bases from V and 0 bases from J; bases unmatched to any gene: 2. The germline V gene has CDR1 KGHSH and CDR2 LQKENI. Original processing methods: The authors used CDR3 differences across clinicopathological groups to build a distant-metastasis classifier for papillary thyroid cancer. TCRdb re-called the PCR reads with MiXCR. V and J calls and clone size were set by TCRdb, not the authors. The repertoire holds about 5,800 clones, with around 20% as singletons. Patients underwent thyroid surgery, and none had received any treatment before it. Study-level findings and limits: It was reportedly found that TCR beta diversity was significantly higher in malignant thyroid tumors than in benign nodules, a difference seen in both blood and tumor samples.

The rearrangement uses TRBV18 and TRBJ1-5; 7 nucleotides agree with TRBD1. The TCR was taken from a female donor with papillary thyroid cancer or a benign thyroid nodule (not recorded which). Some clones in this sample may be carry-over from other donors' samples. The sequencing sample was made of adjacent normal tissue. CDR3 coding DNA: TGTGCCAGCTCCCGGACAGGTAGCAATCAGCCCCAGCATTTT. Translation gives CASSRTGSNQPQHF.